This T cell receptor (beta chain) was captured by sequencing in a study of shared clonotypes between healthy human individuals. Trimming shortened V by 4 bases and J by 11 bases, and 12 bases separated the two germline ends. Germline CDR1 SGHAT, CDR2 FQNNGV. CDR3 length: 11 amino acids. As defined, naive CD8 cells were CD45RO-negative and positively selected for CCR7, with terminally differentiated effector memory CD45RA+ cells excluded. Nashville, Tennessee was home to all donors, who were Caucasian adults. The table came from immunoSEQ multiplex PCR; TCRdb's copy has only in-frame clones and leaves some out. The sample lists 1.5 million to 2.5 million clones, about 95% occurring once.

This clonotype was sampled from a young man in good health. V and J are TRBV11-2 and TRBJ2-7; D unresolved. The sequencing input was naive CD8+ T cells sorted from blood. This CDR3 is CASSSRPAKYF. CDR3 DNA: TGTGCCAGCAGCTCCCGCCCGGCGAAGTACTTC.